Included here is one TCR beta chain sequence, with context. The data derive from a study of cytomegalovirus exposure and HLA in healthy donors. CDR1 is MDHEN, CDR2 SYDVKM, per germline. V lost 4 bases and J lost 3, with 22 bases in between. The CDR3 length is 19 residues. Vbeta (60) and Jbeta (13) primers were used in the PCR. The table came from immunoSEQ multiplex PCR; TCRdb's copy has only in-frame clones and leaves some out. This table has around 74,000 clones, approximately 78% appearing once. Sequenced sample: PBMCs. This TCR was sampled from a man in his forties in good health and CMV-seronegative. This chain links TRBV28 with TRBJ1-6; possible D gene TRBD1, 5 bases. CDR3: CASSSGQGADLFYNSPLHF. In nucleotides, the CDR3 is TGTGCCAGCAGTTCTGGACAAGGCGCTGACCTCTTCTATAATTCACCCCTCCACTTT.